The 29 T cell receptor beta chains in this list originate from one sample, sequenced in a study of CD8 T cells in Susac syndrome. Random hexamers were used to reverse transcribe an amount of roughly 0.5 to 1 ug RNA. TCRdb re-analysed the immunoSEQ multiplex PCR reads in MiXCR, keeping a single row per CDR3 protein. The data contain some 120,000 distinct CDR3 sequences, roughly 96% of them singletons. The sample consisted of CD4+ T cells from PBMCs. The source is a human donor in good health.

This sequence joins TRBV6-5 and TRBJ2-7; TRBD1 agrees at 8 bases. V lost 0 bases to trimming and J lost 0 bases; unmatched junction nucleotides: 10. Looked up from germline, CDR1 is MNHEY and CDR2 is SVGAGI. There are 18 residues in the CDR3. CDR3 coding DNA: TGTGCCAGCAGTTACTCCTACGGATCCGGGACAGGCTCCTACGAGCAGTACTTC. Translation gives CASSYSYGSGTGSYEQYF.

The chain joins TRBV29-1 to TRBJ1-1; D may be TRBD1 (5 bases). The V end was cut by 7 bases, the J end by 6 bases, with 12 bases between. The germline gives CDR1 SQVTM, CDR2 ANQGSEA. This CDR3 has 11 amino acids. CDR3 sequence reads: CSGRGRAEAFF. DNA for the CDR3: TGCAGCGGACGGGGACGGGCTGAAGCTTTCTTT.

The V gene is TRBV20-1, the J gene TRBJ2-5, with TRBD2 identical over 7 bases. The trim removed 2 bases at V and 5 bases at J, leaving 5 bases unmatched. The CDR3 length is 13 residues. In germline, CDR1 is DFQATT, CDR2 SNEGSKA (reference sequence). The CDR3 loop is CSARRLATETQYF. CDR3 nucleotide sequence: TGCAGTGCTAGACGACTAGCTACCGAGACCCAGTACTTC.

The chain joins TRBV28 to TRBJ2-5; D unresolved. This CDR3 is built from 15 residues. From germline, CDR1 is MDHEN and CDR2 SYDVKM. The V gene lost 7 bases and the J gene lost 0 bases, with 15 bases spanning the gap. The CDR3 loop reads CASMGSTPYQETQYF. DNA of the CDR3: TGTGCCAGCATGGGCTCCACACCGTACCAAGAGACCCAGTACTTC.

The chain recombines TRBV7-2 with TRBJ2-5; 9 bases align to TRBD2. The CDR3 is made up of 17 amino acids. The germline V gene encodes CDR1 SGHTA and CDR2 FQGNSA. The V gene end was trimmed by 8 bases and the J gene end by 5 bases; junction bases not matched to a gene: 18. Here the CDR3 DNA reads TGTGCCAGCTCGACCTCCGGCGGGAGGGCCTTTGGGGAGACCCAGTACTTC. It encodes CASSTSGGRAFGETQYF.

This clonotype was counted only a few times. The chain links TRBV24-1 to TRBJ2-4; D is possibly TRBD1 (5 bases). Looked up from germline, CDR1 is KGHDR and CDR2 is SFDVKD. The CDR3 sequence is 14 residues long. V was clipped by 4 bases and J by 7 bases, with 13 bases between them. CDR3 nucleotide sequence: TGTGCCACCAGTGACGACGGAAGGGGCAACATTCAGTACTTC. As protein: CATSDDGRGNIQYF.

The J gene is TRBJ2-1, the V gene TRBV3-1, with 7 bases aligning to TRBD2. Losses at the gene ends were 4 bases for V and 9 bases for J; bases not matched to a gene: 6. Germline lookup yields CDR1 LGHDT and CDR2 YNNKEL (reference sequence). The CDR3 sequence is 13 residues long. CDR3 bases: TGTGCCAGCAGCCCCGGGACTATAAGTGAGCAGTTCTTC. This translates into CASSPGTISEQFF.

In nucleotides, the CDR3 is TGTGCCTGGAGTAAAAGGCCCGGGGAGCTGTTTTTT. It specifies CAWSKRPGELFF. The V gene is TRBV30, the J gene TRBJ2-2, with D hard to call. The V gene lost 2 bases and the J gene lost 6 bases, with 7 bases spanning the gap. Germline CDR1 is GTSNPN and CDR2 is SVGIG (reference sequence). The CDR3 loop spans 12 amino acids.

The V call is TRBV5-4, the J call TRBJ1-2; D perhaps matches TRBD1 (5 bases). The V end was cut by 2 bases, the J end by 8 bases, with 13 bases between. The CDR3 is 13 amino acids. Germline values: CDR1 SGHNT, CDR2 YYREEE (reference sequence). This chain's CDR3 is CASSLYQGGGYTF. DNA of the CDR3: TGTGCCAGCAGCTTATACCAGGGTGGAGGCTACACCTTC.

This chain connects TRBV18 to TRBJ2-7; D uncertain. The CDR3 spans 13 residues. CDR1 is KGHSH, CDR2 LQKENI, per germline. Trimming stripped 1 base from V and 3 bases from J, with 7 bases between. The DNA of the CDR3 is TGTGCCAGCTCACCACAGGGTGGCTACGAGCAGTACTTC. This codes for CASSPQGGYEQYF. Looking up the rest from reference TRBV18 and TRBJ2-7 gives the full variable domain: NAGVMQNPRHLVRRRGQEARLRCSPMKGHSHVYWYRQLPEEGLKFMVYLQKENIIDESGMPKERFSAEFPKEGPSILRIQQVVRGDSAAYFCASSPQGGYEQYFGPGTRLTVT.

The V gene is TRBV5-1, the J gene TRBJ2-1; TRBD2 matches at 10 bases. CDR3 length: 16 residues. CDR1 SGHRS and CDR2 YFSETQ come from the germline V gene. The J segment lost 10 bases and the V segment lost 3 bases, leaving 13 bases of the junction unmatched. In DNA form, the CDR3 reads TGCGCCAGCAGCTGGACTAGCGGCGGCCTCTCCCGCGAGCAGTTCTTC. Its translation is CASSWTSGGLSREQFF.

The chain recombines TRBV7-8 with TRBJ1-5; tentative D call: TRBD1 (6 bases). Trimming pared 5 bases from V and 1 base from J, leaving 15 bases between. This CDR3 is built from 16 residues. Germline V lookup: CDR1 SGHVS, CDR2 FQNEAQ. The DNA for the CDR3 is TGTGCCAGCAGCCAAATCAGGGGAGGAAGCAATCAGCCCCAGCATTTT. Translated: CASSQIRGGSNQPQHF.

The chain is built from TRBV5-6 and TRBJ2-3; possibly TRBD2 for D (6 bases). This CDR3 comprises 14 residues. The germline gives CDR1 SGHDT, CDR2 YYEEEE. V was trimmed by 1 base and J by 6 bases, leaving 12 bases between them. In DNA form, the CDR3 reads TGTGCCAGCAGCTTGTACGGGAGTCTTGATACGCAGTATTTT. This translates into CASSLYGSLDTQYF.

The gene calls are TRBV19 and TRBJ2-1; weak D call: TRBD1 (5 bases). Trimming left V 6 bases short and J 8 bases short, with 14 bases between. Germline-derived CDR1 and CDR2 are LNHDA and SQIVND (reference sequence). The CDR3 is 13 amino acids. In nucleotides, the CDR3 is TGTGCCAGTAGAACTACCGACAGAGATGAGCAGTTCTTC. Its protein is CASRTTDRDEQFF.

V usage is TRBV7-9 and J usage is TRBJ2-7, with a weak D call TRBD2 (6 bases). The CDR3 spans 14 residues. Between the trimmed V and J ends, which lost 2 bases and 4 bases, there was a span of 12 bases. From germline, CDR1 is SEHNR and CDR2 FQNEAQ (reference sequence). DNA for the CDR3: TGTGCCAGCAGCTTAACGGGAGACGGGTACGAGCAGTACTTC. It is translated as CASSLTGDGYEQYF.

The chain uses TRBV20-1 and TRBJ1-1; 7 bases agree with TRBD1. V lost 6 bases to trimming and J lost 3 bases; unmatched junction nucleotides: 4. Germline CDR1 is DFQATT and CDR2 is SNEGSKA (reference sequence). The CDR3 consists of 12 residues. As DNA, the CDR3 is TGCAGTGCGAGTCAGGGGGACACTGAAGCTTTCTTT. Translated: CSASQGDTEAFF.

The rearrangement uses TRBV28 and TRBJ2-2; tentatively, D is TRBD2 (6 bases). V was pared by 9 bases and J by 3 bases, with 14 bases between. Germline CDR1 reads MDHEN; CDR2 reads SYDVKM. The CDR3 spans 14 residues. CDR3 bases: TGTGCCAGTAGCCAGCGGGTCTACACCGGGGAGCTGTTTTTT. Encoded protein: CASSQRVYTGELFF.

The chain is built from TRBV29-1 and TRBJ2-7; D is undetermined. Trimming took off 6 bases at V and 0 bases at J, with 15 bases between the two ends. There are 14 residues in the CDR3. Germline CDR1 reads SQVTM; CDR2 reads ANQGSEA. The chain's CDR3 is CSVVAAVSSYEQYF. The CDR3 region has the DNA TGCAGCGTCGTGGCGGCGGTTAGCTCCTACGAGCAGTACTTC.

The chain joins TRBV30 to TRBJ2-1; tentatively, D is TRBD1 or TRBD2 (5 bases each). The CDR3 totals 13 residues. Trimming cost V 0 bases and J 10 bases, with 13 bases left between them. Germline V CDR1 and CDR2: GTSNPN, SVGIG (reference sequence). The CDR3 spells CAWSVTGRGEQFF. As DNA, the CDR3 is TGTGCCTGGAGTGTAACGGGACGAGGGGAGCAGTTCTTC.

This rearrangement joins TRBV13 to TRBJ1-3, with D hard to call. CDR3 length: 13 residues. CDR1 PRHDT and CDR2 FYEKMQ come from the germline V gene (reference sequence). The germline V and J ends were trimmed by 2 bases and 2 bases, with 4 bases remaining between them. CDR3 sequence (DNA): TGTGCCAGCAGCTTACTCGCTGGAAACACCATATATTTT. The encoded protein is CASSLLAGNTIYF.

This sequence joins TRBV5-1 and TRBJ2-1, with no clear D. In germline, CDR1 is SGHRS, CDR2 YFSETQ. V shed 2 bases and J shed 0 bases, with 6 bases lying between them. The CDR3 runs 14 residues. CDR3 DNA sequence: TGCGCCAGCAGCTTAGGCAACTCCTACAATGAGCAGTTCTTC. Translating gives CASSLGNSYNEQFF.

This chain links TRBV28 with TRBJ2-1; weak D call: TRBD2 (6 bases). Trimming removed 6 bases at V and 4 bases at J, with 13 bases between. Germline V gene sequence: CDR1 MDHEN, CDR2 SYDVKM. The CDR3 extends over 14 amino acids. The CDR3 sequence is CASSGTPVYNEQFF. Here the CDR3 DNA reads TGTGCCAGCAGCGGGACTCCTGTTTACAATGAGCAGTTCTTC.

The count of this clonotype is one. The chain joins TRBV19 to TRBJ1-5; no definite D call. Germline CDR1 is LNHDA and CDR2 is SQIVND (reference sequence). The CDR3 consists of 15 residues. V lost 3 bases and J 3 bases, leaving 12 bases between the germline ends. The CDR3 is CASSMGRPTNQPQHF. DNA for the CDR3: TGTGCCAGTAGTATGGGCCGGCCTACCAATCAGCCCCAGCATTTT.

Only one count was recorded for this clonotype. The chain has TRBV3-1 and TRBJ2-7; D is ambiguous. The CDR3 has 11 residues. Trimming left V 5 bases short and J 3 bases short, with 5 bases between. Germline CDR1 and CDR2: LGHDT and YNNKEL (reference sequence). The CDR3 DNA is TGTGCCAGCAGCGCTGACTACGAGCAGTACTTC. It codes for CASSADYEQYF.

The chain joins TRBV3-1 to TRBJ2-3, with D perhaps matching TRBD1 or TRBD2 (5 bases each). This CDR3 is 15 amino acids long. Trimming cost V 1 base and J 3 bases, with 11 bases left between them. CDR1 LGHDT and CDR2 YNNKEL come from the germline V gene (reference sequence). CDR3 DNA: TGTGCCAGCAGCCAAGTTAGATGGGGGACAGATACGCAGTATTTT. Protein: CASSQVRWGTDTQYF.

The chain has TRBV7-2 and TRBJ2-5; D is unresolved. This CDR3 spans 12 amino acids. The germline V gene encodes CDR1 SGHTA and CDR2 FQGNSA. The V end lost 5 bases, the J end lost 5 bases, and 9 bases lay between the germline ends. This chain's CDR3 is CASSRPHETQYF. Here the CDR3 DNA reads TGTGCCAGCAGCAGACCGCATGAGACCCAGTACTTC.

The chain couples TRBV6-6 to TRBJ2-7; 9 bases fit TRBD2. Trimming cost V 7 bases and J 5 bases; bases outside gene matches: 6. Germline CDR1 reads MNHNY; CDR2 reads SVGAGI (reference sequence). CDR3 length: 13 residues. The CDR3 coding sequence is TGTGCCAGCAAGGCGGGAGGGGTCGACGAGCAGTACTTC. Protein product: CASKAGGVDEQYF.

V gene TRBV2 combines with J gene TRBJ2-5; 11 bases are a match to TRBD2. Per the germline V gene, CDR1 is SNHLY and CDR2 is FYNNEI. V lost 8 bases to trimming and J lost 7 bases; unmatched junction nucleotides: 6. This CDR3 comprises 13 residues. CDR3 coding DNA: TGTGCCAGCGGGGGACTAGCGGAAGGGACCCAGTACTTC. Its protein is CASGGLAEGTQYF.

The CDR3 DNA follows: TGCAGCGTTCTGGACAGGTCTAGCACAGATACGCAGTATTTT. This codes for CSVLDRSSTDTQYF. The chain recombines TRBV29-1 with TRBJ2-3, with 7 bases aligning to TRBD1. V lost 5 bases and J lost 0; bases outside the gene matches: 5. Germline loops: CDR1 SQVTM, CDR2 ANQGSEA. This CDR3 is built from 14 residues.